A single sample is the source of the 26 T cell receptor beta chains below, sequenced in a study of blood T cell repertoires in COVID-19. Profiled with immunoSEQ multiplex PCR; TCRdb holds only in-frame clones, not every one. The profile shows more than 90,000 clones, approximately 80% of them singletons. Sequencing was done on a sample of peripheral blood. The receptors derive from a human donor in a cohort sampled during active COVID-19.

This sequence joins TRBV11-2 and TRBJ2-2; D is unclear. Trimming took off 2 bases at V and 1 base at J, with 8 bases between the two ends. The CDR3 extends over 15 amino acids. CDR1 and CDR2 (germline): SGHAT, FQNNGV. The CDR3 nucleotides read TGTGCCAGCAGCTTAACTGCAGGGAACACCGGGGAGCTGTTTTTT. Its protein product is CASSLTAGNTGELFF.

CDR3 in amino acids: CASSSSILAGGPILEEQFF. For the CDR3, the DNA is TGTGCCAGCAGTTCTAGTATACTAGCGGGGGGGCCGATTCTAGAGGAGCAGTTCTTC. The rearrangement uses TRBV6-2 or TRBV6-3 and TRBJ2-1, with 13 nucleotides matching TRBD2. Germline assignment: CDR1 MNHEY and CDR2 SVGEGT. The V segment lost 4 bases and the J segment 10 bases; nucleotides outside the gene matches: 19. This CDR3 comprises 19 residues.

The J gene is TRBJ1-3, the V gene TRBV7-8, with 9 positions matching TRBD1. The CDR3 covers 15 residues. The V gene end was trimmed by 5 bases and the J gene end by 2 bases; junction bases not matched to a gene: 4. Germline loops: CDR1 SGHVS, CDR2 FQNEAQ. CDR3 DNA sequence: TGTGCCAGCAGCCTGCGGGACAGGGCTGGAAACACCATATATTTT. Its protein is CASSLRDRAGNTIYF.

This rearrangement joins TRBV3-1 (or the pseudogene TRBV3-2) to TRBJ1-6, with D perhaps TRBD1 (5 bases). The germline V gene has CDR1 LGHDT and CDR2 YNNKEL (reference sequence). V lost 1 base, J lost 5 bases, and 9 bases lay in between. The CDR3 is made up of 15 amino acids. The CDR3 region is CASSQVGGDNSPLHF. DNA of the CDR3: TGTGCCAGCAGCCAAGTGGGAGGGGATAATTCACCCCTCCACTTT.

This sequence joins TRBV7-8 and TRBJ1-3; 7 nucleotides match TRBD1. Germline assignment: CDR1 SGHVS and CDR2 FQNEAQ. The CDR3 extends over 16 amino acids. Germline trimming cut 2 bases from V and 0 bases from J; bases unmatched to any gene: 4. The DNA for the CDR3 is TGTGCCAGCAGCTTACGCCGGGACAGCTCTGGAAACACCATATATTTT. It translates to CASSLRRDSSGNTIYF.

The chain uses TRBV11-2 and TRBJ2-3, with no clear D. CDR3 length equals 15 residues. Looked up from germline, CDR1 is SGHAT and CDR2 is FQNNGV. Trimming took off 1 base at V and 0 bases at J, with 8 bases between the two ends. The CDR3 sequence is CASSLGASSTDTQYF. CDR3 DNA sequence: TGTGCCAGCAGCTTAGGTGCGTCGAGCACAGATACGCAGTATTTT.

The chain links TRBV28 to TRBJ2-3, with TRBD2 matching over 8 bases. Trimming took 3 bases from V and 4 from J; bases not matched to a gene: 9. Germline V gives CDR1 MDHEN, CDR2 SYDVKM. There are 16 residues in the CDR3. CDR3 DNA: TGTGCCAGCAGTTTCCTCAGCGGGAGTCGGGCAGATACGCAGTATTTT. Amino acid sequence: CASSFLSGSRADTQYF.

This clone appeared once. The chain carries TRBV19 and TRBJ2-1; 8 bases agree with TRBD1. The germline V gene encodes CDR1 LNHDA and CDR2 SQIVND (reference sequence). This CDR3 spans 16 amino acids. The V gene end was trimmed by 2 bases and the J gene end by 8 bases; junction bases not matched to a gene: 11. CDR3 coding DNA: TGTGCCAGTAGTATATCCGGGACAGGTCGAAAGGATGAGCAGTTCTTC. Protein: CASSISGTGRKDEQFF.

Details on this clone: In the same sample, other DNA sequences code for this CDR3. The J gene is TRBJ2-3, the V gene TRBV7-2; D is ambiguous. Trimming removed 5 bases at V and 2 bases at J, with 5 bases between. This CDR3 spans 12 amino acids. In germline, CDR1 is SGHTA, CDR2 FQGNSA. In nucleotides, the CDR3 is TGTGCCAGCAGCCCCTTCACAGATACGCAGTATTTT. Translation: CASSPFTDTQYF.

The chain employs TRBV11-2 and TRBJ2-7; 8 bases fit TRBD2. The CDR3 sequence is 15 residues long. V shed 3 bases and J 0 bases; nucleotides not matched to a gene: 4. Germline CDR1 is SGHAT and CDR2 is FQNNGV. CDR3 DNA sequence: TGTGCCAGCAGCTTTGAAACTAGCGGCTCCTACGAGCAGTACTTC. This translates into CASSFETSGSYEQYF.

The chain couples TRBV11-2 to TRBJ1-2; a weak D match, TRBD1 (5 bases). Germline CDR1 reads SGHAT; CDR2 reads FQNNGV. The length of the CDR3 is 15 residues. V was trimmed by 1 base and J by 4 bases, leaving 13 bases between them. CDR3 amino acids: CASSLATGPSYGYTF. CDR3 DNA sequence: TGTGCCAGCAGCTTAGCCACAGGCCCCTCCTATGGCTACACCTTC.

The chain has TRBV19 and TRBJ2-1; 9 bases fit TRBD2. Germline values: CDR1 LNHDA, CDR2 SQIVND (reference sequence). V was clipped by 4 bases and J by 8 bases; unmatched bases: 12. This CDR3 spans 16 amino acids. CDR3 sequence reads: CASSSGIGGRADEQFF. CDR3 nucleotide sequence: TGTGCCAGTAGTAGTGGGATCGGCGGGAGGGCCGATGAGCAGTTCTTC.

This clone has more than one count but fewer than ten. This sequence joins TRBV28 and TRBJ2-7; possible D gene TRBD1, 6 bases. The ends were cut back, 0 bases at V and 0 bases at J, with 6 bases in the middle. The V gene's germline CDR1 is MDHEN and CDR2 SYDVKM. The CDR3 spans 14 residues. The CDR3 nucleotides are TGTGCCAGCAGTTTATGGGACAGCTCCTACGAGCAGTACTTC. Translation gives CASSLWDSSYEQYF.

This chain connects TRBV5-1 to TRBJ1-1, with TRBD1 matching over 7 bases. Germline V gene lookup returns CDR1 SGHRS and CDR2 YFSETQ. This CDR3 has 16 residues. The V segment lost 1 base and the J segment 4 bases; nucleotides outside the gene matches: 10. The CDR3 DNA reads TGCGCCAGCAGCTTGCTAGGGGGCCGAGAGGGCACTGAAGCTTTCTTT. As protein: CASSLLGGREGTEAFF.

The chain uses TRBV10-2 and TRBJ1-2; 10 positions match TRBD1. Germline CDR1 WSHSY, CDR2 SAAADI. The CDR3 loop spans 15 amino acids. The trim removed 6 bases at V and 8 bases at J, leaving 12 bases unmatched. The CDR3 nucleotides read TGCGCCAGCAGCGCTACCGGGACAGGGGAGAGGGGCTACACCTTC. It translates to CASSATGTGERGYTF.

The chain recombines TRBV6-4 with TRBJ2-1; D gene ambiguous. Trimming removed 4 bases from V and 5 bases from J, with 6 bases in between. In germline, CDR1 is MRHNA, CDR2 SNTAGT. CDR3 length: 12 residues. The CDR3 DNA follows: TGTGCCAGCAGTGCGGAGAACAATGAGCAGTTCTTC. Encoded protein: CASSAENNEQFF.

J is TRBJ1-5 and V is TRBV18; 8 bases match TRBD1. Germline trimming cut 6 bases from V and 2 bases from J; bases unmatched to any gene: 9. The CDR3 has 16 amino acids. Germline CDR1 is KGHSH and CDR2 is LQKENI. The CDR3 reads CASSLLGQGGNQPQHF. The CDR3, as DNA: TGTGCCAGCTCTCTCCTTGGACAGGGCGGCAATCAGCCCCAGCATTTT.

The chain's CDR3 is CASSPPADRGYGYTF. CDR3 coding DNA: TGTGCCAGCAGCCCCCCGGCAGACAGGGGGTATGGCTACACCTTC. The J gene is TRBJ1-2, the V gene TRBV7-9, with 9 nucleotides matching TRBD1. The junction had 9 bases not matched to a gene; V was cut back by 5 bases and J by 5 bases. Looked up from germline, CDR1 is SEHNR and CDR2 is FQNEAQ (reference sequence). CDR3 length: 15 residues.

This clone was seen a handful of times. The chain is built from TRBV5-6 and TRBJ1-6, with TRBD1 identical over 8 bases. The V gene end was trimmed by 6 bases and the J gene end by 9 bases; junction bases not matched to a gene: 11. This CDR3 has 15 residues. The V gene's germline CDR1 is SGHDT and CDR2 YYEEEE. The chain's CDR3 is CASTPGGRPGSPLHF. The CDR3 DNA reads as TGTGCCAGCACGCCAGGGGGCCGGCCGGGTTCACCCCTCCACTTT.

The V and J genes are TRBV11-3 and TRBJ2-5; 8 bases are shared with TRBD1. The trim removed 5 bases at V and 1 base at J, leaving 9 bases unmatched. CDR1 and CDR2 from the germline V gene are SGHNT and YENEEA. This CDR3 contains 16 residues. The CDR3 here is CASSQGLQGGQETQYF. In DNA, the CDR3 is TGTGCCAGCAGCCAGGGCCTACAGGGGGGCCAAGAGACCCAGTACTTC.

V and J are TRBV18 and TRBJ1-1, with D maybe TRBD1 (6 bases). This CDR3 has 18 residues. CDR1 is KGHSH and CDR2 is LQKENI in the germline V gene. V was cut by 1 base and J by 0 bases, with 18 bases left in between. The DNA for the CDR3 is TGTGCCAGCTCACCACTTGGGCACAGGGAAAGTTTGAACACTGAAGCTTTCTTT. Translating it yields CASSPLGHRESLNTEAFF.

On this clone: Other DNA sequences within the sample encode an identical CDR3. This chain joins TRBV19 and TRBJ2-3, with TRBD2 matching over 10 bases. Germline V lookup: CDR1 LNHDA, CDR2 SQIVND (reference sequence). The V and J ends lost 3 bases and 4 bases, in that order; junction bases with no gene match: 4. CDR3 length: 15 amino acids. As DNA, the CDR3 is TGTGCCAGTAGTATCTTAGCGGGAGGACCAGATACGCAGTATTTT. Translation gives CASSILAGGPDTQYF. Filled out from reference TRBV19 and TRBJ2-3, the complete variable domain reads DGGITQSPKYLFRKEGQNVTLSCEQNLNHDAMYWYRQDPGQGLRLIYYSQIVNDFQKGDIAEGYSVSREKKESFPLTVTSAQKNPTAFYLCASSILAGGPDTQYFGPGTRLTVL.

In this sample, this clone turned up once. The chain uses TRBV18 and TRBJ1-2, with 8 positions matching TRBD1. The CDR3 sequence is 14 residues long. The germline V gene has CDR1 KGHSH and CDR2 LQKENI. The junction had 3 bases not matched to a gene; V was cut back by 6 bases and J by 0 bases. The CDR3 DNA is TGTGCCAGCTCCGACAGGGGTTCTAACTATGGCTACACCTTC. Protein product: CASSDRGSNYGYTF.

This clone was picked up many times. The chain employs TRBV10-1 and TRBJ1-1; D call uncertain. CDR3 length equals 13 residues. In germline, CDR1 is WNHNN, CDR2 SYGVQD (reference sequence). Trimming removed 4 bases at V and 0 bases at J, with 6 bases between. The CDR3 here is CASSVQLNTEAFF. Here the CDR3 DNA reads TGCGCCAGCAGTGTACAGCTGAACACTGAAGCTTTCTTT.

This chain uses TRBV28 with TRBJ1-1; tentatively, D is TRBD1 (5 bases). The CDR3 is made up of 16 amino acids. CDR1 is MDHEN, CDR2 SYDVKM, per germline. Trimming removed 6 bases from V and 0 bases from J, with 17 bases in between. The CDR3 loop is CASRSGGYSMNTEAFF. The CDR3, as DNA: TGTGCCAGCAGATCCGGGGGATACTCAATGAACACTGAAGCTTTCTTT.

This chain joins TRBV13 and TRBJ2-5; 7 bases fit TRBD2. The CDR3 totals 17 residues. The V gene end was trimmed by 5 bases and the J gene end by 1 base; junction bases not matched to a gene: 13. Germline V gene data show CDR1 as PRHDT and CDR2 as FYEKMQ (reference sequence). The CDR3 reads CASSQRAGLGSQETQYF. The CDR3 region has the DNA TGTGCCAGCAGCCAAAGGGCAGGACTAGGCTCCCAAGAGACCCAGTACTTC.